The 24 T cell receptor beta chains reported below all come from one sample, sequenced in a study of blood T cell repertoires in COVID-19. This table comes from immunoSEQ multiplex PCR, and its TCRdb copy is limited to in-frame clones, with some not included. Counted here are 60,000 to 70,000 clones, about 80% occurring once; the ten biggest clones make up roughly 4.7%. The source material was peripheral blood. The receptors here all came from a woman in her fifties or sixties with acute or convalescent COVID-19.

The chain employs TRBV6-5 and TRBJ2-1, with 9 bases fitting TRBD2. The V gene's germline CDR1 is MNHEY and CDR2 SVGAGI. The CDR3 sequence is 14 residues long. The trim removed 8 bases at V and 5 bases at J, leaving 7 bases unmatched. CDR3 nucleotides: TGTGCCAGCTCTCGGAGCGGGGGGAACAATGAGCAGTTCTTC. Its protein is CASSRSGGNNEQFF.

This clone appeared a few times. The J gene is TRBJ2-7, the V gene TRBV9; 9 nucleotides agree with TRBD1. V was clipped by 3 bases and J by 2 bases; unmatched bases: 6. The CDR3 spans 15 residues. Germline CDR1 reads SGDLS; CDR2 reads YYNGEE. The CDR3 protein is CASSAPGTGTYEQYF. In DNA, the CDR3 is TGTGCCAGCAGCGCCCCCGGGACAGGGACCTACGAGCAGTACTTC. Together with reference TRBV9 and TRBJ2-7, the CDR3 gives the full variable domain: DSGVTQTPKHLITATGQRVTLRCSPRSGDLSVYWYQQSLDQGLQFLIQYYNGEERAKGNILERFSAQQFPDLHSELNLSSLELGDSALYFCASSAPGTGTYEQYFGPGTRLTVT.

The CDR3 DNA reads TGTGCCAGCAAGACAGGGGGTGACACTGAAGCTTTCTTT. This gives the protein CASKTGGDTEAFF. The gene calls are TRBV18 and TRBJ1-1; TRBD1 matches at 9 bases. The CDR3 is 13 residues long. Germline CDR1 reads KGHSH; CDR2 reads LQKENI. Trimming cost V 8 bases and J 3 bases; bases outside gene matches: 4.

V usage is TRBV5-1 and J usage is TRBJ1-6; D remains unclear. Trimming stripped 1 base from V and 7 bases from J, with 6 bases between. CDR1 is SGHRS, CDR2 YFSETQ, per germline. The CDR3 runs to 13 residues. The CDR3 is CASSLKENSPLHF. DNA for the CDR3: TGCGCCAGCAGCTTGAAGGAGAATTCACCCCTCCACTTT.

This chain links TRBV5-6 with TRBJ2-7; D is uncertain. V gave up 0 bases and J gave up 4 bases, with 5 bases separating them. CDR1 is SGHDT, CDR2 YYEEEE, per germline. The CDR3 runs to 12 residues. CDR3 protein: CASSLARYEQYF. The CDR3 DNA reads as TGTGCCAGCAGCTTGGCCCGGTACGAGCAGTACTTC.

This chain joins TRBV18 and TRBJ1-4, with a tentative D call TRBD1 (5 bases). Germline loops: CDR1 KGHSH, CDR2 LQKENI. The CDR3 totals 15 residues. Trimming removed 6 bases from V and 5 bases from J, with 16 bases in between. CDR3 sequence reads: CASSNLGSGNEKLFF. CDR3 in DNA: TGTGCCAGCTCGAACCTCGGGTCAGGGAATGAAAAACTGTTTTTT.

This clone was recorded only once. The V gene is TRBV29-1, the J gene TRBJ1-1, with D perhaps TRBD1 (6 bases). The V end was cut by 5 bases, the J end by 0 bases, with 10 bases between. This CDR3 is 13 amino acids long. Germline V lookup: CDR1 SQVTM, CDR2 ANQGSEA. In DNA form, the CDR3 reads TGCAGCGTTTCGCGGGGGCTGAACACTGAAGCTTTCTTT. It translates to CSVSRGLNTEAFF. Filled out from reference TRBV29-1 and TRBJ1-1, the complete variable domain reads SAVISQKPSRDICQRGTSLTIQCQVDSQVTMMFWYRQQPGQSLTLIATANQGSEATYESGFVIDKFPISRPNLTFSTLTVSNMSPEDSSIYLCSVSRGLNTEAFFGQGTRLTVV.

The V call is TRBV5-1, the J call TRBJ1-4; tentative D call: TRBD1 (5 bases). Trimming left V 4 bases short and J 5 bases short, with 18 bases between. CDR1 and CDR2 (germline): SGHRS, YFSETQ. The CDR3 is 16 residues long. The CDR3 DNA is TGCGCCAGCAGCGCGGGAGCCGGGGGTGGGAATGAAAAACTGTTTTTT. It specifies CASSAGAGGGNEKLFF.

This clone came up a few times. The CDR3 is CASSQIPGTIGGNEQFF. The CDR3 DNA reads as TGCGCCAGCAGCCAAATTCCCGGGACAATAGGAGGTAATGAGCAGTTCTTC. V usage is TRBV5-1 and J usage is TRBJ2-1; D may be TRBD1 (6 bases). V lost 4 bases and J 7 bases, leaving 24 bases between the germline ends. The CDR3 sequence is 17 residues long. Germline CDR1 reads SGHRS; CDR2 reads YFSETQ.

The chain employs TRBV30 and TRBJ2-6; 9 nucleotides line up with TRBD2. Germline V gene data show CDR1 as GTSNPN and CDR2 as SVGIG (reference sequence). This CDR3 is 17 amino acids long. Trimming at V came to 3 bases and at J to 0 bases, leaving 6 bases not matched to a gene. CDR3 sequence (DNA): TGTGCCTGGAGCGGTCTAGCGGGGCACTCTGGGGCCAACGTCCTGACTTTC. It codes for CAWSGLAGHSGANVLTF.

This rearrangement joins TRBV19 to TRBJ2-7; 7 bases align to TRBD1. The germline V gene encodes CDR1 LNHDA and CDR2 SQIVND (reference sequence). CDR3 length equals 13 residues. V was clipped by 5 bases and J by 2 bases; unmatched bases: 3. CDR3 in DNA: TGTGCCAGTAGTCGGGACAGAGCCTACGAGCAGTACTTC. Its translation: CASSRDRAYEQYF.

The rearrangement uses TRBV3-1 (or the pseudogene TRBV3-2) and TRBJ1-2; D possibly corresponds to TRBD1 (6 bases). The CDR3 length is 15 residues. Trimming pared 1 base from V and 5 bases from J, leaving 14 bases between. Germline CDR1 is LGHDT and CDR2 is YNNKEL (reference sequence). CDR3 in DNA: TGTGCCAGCAGCCAAGTTCCTAGTACAGGGTATGGCTACACCTTC. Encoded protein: CASSQVPSTGYGYTF.

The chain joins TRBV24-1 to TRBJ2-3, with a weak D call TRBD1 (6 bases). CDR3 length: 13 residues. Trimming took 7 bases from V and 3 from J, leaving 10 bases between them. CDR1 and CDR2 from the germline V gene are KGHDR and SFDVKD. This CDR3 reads CATREQGTDTQYF. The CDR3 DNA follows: TGTGCCACCAGGGAACAGGGAACAGATACGCAGTATTTT.

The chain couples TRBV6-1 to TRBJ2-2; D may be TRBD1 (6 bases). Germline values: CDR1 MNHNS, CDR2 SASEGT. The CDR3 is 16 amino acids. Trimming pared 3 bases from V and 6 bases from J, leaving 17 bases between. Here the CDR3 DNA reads TGTGCCAGCAGTGATCAACTGGGGGCGTTGTCCGGGGAGCTGTTTTTT. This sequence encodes CASSDQLGALSGELFF.

In nucleotides, the CDR3 is TGTGCCAGTAGTATCAGGGAGACCCAGTACTTC. This sequence encodes CASSIRETQYF. V usage is TRBV19 and J usage is TRBJ2-5; no reliable D call. The V gene's germline CDR1 is LNHDA and CDR2 SQIVND (reference sequence). This CDR3 has 11 amino acids. V lost 3 bases and J lost 5, with 4 bases in between.

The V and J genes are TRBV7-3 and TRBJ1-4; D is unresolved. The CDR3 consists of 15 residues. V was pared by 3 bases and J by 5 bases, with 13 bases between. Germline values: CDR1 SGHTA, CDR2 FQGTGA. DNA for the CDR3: TGTGCCAGCAGCTTTCCCGGTAGACTCAATGAAAAACTGTTTTTT. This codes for CASSFPGRLNEKLFF.

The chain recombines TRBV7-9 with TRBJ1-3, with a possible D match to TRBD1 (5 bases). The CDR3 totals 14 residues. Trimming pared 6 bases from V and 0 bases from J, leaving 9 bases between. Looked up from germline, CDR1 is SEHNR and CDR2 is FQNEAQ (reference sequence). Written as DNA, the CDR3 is TGTGCCAGCAGAGGGACTTCCTCTGGAAACACCATATATTTT. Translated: CASRGTSSGNTIYF.

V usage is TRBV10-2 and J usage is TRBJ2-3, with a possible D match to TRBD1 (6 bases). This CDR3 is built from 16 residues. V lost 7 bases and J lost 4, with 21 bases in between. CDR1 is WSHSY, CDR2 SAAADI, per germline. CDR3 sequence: CASNRALGAAPDTQYF. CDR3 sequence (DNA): TGCGCCAGCAACAGGGCCTTGGGGGCCGCCCCAGATACGCAGTATTTT.

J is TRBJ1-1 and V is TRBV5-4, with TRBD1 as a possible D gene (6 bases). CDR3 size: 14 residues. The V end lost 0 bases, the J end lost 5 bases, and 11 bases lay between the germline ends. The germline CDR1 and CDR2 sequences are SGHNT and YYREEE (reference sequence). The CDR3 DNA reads TGTGCCAGCAGCTTGGCAGGGGTTTTGACTGAAGCTTTCTTT. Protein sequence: CASSLAGVLTEAFF.

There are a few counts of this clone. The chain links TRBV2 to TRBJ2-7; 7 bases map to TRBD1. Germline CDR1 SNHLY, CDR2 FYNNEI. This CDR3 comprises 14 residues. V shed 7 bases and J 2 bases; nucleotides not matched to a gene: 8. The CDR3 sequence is CASNLHRGPYEQYF. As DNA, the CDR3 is TGTGCCAGCAACCTTCACAGGGGTCCCTACGAGCAGTACTTC.

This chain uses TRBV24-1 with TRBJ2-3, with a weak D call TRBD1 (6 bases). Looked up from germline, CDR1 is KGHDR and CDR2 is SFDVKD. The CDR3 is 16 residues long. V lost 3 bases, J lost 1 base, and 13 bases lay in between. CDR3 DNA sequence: TGTGCCACCAGTGATAAAGGGGCAGGGGGCACAGATACGCAGTATTTT. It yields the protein CATSDKGAGGTDTQYF.

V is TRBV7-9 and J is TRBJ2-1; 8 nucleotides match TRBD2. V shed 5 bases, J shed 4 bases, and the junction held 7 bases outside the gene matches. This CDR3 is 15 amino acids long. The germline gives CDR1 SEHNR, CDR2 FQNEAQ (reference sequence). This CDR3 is CASSPTGGVYNEQFF. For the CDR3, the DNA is TGTGCCAGCAGCCCGACCGGGGGGGTATACAATGAGCAGTTCTTC. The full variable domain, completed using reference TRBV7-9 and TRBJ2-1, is DTGVSQNPRHKITKRGQNVTFRCDPISEHNRLYWYRQTLGQGPEFLTYFQNEAQLEKSRLLSDRFSAERPKGSFSTLEIQRTEQGDSAMYLCASSPTGGVYNEQFFGPGTRLTVL.

The CDR3 reads CASIADRGLYNEQFF. The DNA of the CDR3 is TGTGCCAGCATTGCCGACAGGGGGCTTTACAATGAGCAGTTCTTC. The chain carries TRBV28 and TRBJ2-1; 10 bases are shared with TRBD1. Germline V gene sequence: CDR1 MDHEN, CDR2 SYDVKM. The CDR3 has 15 amino acids. With V trimmed by 7 bases and J by 4 bases, 7 bases remained unmatched.

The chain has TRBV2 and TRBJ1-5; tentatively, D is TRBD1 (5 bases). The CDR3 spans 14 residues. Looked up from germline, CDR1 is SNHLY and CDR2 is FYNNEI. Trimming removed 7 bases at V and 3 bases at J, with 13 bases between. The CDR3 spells CASTYDSNNQPQHF. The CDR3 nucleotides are TGTGCCAGCACCTACGACAGTAACAATCAGCCCCAGCATTTT.